There are many counts of the clone carrying this TCR beta chain. Other DNA sequences in the sample encode the same CDR3. This specimen belongs to a study of control samples from healthy donors and cancer patients. Sequenced by immunoSEQ multiplex PCR; TCRdb stores in-frame clones only, minus some. Of about 44,000 clones in the sample, 70% to 75% are singletons; the top ten hold roughly a sixth. Trimming removed 5 bases at V and 9 bases at J, with 15 bases between. This CDR3 contains 14 residues. Looked up from germline, CDR1 is SGDLS and CDR2 is YYNGEE. This TCR was sampled from a male donor with melanoma. V gene TRBV9 combines with J gene TRBJ1-6; D is unresolved. Source material: formalin-fixed, paraffin-embedded tissue. The CDR3 DNA follows: TGTGCCAGCAGTGTCAGGCAGGAGGGTTCACCCCTCCACTTT. It is translated as CASSVRQEGSPLHF. Variable domain in full (rest from reference TRBV9 and TRBJ1-6): DSGVTQTPKHLITATGQRVTLRCSPRSGDLSVYWYQQSLDQGLQFLIQYYNGEERAKGNILERFSAQQFPDLHSELNLSSLELGDSALYFCASSVRQEGSPLHFGNGTRLTVT.